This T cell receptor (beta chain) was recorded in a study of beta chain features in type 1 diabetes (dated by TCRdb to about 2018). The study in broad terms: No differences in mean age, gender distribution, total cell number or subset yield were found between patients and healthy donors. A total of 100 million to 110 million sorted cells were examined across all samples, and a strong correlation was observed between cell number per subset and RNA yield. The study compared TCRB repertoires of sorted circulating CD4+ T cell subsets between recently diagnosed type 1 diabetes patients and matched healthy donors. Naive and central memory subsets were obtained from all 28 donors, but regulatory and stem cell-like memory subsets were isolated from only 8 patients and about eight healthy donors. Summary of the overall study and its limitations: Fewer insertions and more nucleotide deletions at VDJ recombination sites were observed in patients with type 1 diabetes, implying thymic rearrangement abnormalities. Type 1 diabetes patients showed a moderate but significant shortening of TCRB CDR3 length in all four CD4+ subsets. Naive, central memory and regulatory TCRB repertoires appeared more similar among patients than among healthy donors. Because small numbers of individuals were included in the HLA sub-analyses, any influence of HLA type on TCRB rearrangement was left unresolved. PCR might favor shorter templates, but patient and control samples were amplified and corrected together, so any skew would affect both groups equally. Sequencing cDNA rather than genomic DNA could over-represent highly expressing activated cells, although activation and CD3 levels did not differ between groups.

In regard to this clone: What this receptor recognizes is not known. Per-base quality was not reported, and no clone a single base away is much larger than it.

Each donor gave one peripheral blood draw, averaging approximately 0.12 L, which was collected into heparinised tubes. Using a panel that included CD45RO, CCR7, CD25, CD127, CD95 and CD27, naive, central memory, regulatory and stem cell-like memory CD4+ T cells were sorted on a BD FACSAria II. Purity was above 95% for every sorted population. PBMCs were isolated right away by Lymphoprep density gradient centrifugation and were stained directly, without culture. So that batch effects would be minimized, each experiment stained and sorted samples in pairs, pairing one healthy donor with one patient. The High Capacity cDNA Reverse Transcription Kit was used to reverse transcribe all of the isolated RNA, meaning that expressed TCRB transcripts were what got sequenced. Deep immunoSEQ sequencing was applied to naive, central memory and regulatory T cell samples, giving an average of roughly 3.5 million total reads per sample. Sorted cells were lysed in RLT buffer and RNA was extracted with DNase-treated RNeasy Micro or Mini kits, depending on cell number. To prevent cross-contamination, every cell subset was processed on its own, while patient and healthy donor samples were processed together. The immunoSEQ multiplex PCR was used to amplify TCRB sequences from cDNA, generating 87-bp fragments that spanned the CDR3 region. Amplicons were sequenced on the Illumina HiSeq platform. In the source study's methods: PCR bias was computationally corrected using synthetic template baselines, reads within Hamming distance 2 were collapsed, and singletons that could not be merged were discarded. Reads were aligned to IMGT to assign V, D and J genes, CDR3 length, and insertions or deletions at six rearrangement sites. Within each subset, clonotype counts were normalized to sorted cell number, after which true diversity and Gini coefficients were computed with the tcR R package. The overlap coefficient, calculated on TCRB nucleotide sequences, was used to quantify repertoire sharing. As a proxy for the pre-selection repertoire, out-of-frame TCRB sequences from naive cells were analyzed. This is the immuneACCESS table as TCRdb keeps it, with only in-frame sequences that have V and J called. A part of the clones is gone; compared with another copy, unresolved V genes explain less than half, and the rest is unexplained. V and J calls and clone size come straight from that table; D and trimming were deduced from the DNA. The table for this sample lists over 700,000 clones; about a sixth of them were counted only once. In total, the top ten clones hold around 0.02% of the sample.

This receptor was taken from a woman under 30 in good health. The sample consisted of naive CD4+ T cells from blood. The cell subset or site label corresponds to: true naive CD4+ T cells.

This receptor has the CDR3 CASRTSGSYEQYF. The DNA sequence is as follows: TGCGCCAGCAGGACTAGCGGGTCCTACGAGCAGTACTTC. Rearrangement joined TRBV5-1 to TRBJ2-5; 10 central nucleotides agree with TRBD2. The closer fit of TRBJ2-7 to the DNA end suggests the J call may be wrong. The CDR3 runs 13 amino acids, cysteine and phenylalanine included. The DNA shown is the 39-base CDR3, in frame from base 1. CDR1 and CDR2 (SGHRS, YFSETQ) derive from the germline V gene.